These T cell receptor beta chains were read from a single sample in a study of shared clonotypes between healthy human individuals. Sequenced by immunoSEQ multiplex PCR; TCRdb stores in-frame clones only, minus some. The sample includes 600,000 to 700,000 clones, about three quarters of them seen just once. The sequenced sample consisted of memory CD4+ T cells sorted from blood. All receptors derive from a woman aged 25 to 39 in good health. The conserved cysteine and the conserved F or W are not part of the CDR3 here. Fields, in order: CDR3 protein, V gene, J gene.

ASSYETQQF	TRBV28	TRBJ2-1
ASSLGSANYEQY	TRBV11-2	-
ATGQGGRETQY	TRBV15	TRBJ2-5
ASSPTVNYGYT	TRBV10-2	TRBJ1-2
ASSRTSGRATGELF	TRBV5-1	TRBJ2-2
ASSLAQRETYNEQF	TRBV7-8	TRBJ2-1
ASSLSSGEYNEQF	TRBV5-1	TRBJ2-1
ASSTTGGGQPQH	TRBV5-6	TRBJ1-5
ASSSSGSRTGELF	TRBV28	TRBJ2-2
ASSLGTTAFTSTDTQY	TRBV5-1	TRBJ2-3
ASSYMGETEAF	TRBV6-5	TRBJ1-1
ASSVTGTGFETQY	TRBV10-1	TRBJ2-5
ASSLGLESSYEQY	TRBV5-1	TRBJ2-7
ASSVSSNRQTYNEQF	TRBV9	TRBJ2-1
ASSEFPGRTDTQY	TRBV10-1	TRBJ2-3
ASSGRVPGELF	TRBV6-1	TRBJ2-2
ASSPQLGQGENEQY	TRBV25-1	TRBJ2-7
AWSFRGGKRQPQH	TRBV30	TRBJ1-5
ASSSRLVDNVLT	TRBV11-2	TRBJ2-6
ASSEVGTLKGNQPQH	TRBV6-1	TRBJ1-5
ASSRDFPSTDTQY	TRBV19	TRBJ2-3
ASSSGQTTGELF	TRBV5-1	TRBJ2-2
ASSSHLRENTGELF	TRBV27	TRBJ2-2